These 29 T cell receptor beta chains originate from one sample sequenced in a study of blood T cells in healthy people across ages. Using a J-beta primer mix together with a sample-barcoded 5' primer, a second PCR was run for roughly 6 to 11 cycles. TCRdb re-analysed the 5' RACE reads in MiXCR, keeping a single row per CDR3 protein. The sample contains 800,000 or so distinct CDR3 sequences, roughly 25% of which appear only once. This sample was also put to use in a study of T cells of mothers and their children.

Specimen: blood. The receptor source for this set is a boy under 18 in good health.

This clonotype was found once. V gene TRBV28 combines with J gene TRBJ1-2; the D gene is possibly TRBD1 (5 bases). This CDR3 region has 13 residues. Germline V lookup: CDR1 MDHEN, CDR2 SYDVKM. V shed 2 bases and J shed 8 bases, with 12 bases lying between them. CDR3 DNA: TGTGCCAGCAGTTTAACGGGTTCAGGGGGCTACACCTTC. This translates into CASSLTGSGGYTF.

V gene TRBV20-1 combines with J gene TRBJ2-5, with D possibly being TRBD1 (5 bases). The CDR3 extends over 15 amino acids. Germline CDR1 is DFQATT and CDR2 is SNEGSKA (reference sequence). The V gene lost 3 bases and the J gene lost 2 bases, with 16 bases spanning the gap. CDR3 sequence reads: CSARVSEDIQETQYF. The CDR3 DNA follows: TGCAGTGCTAGGGTCTCAGAGGACATTCAAGAGACCCAGTACTTC.

This clonotype was counted many times. The chain uses TRBV2 and TRBJ2-5; TRBD1 aligns across 7 bases. Germline loops: CDR1 SNHLY, CDR2 FYNNEI. The CDR3 spans 13 residues. V lost 5 bases to trimming and J lost 3 bases; unmatched junction nucleotides: 3. The CDR3 DNA reads as TGTGCCAGCAGTTCCGGGACAGAAGAGACCCAGTACTTC. This sequence encodes CASSSGTEETQYF.

This clonotype was counted only a few times. The chain joins TRBV20-1 to TRBJ2-5; 10 bases match TRBD2. The CDR3 extends over 14 amino acids. V dropped 5 bases and J dropped 4; count of bases not matched to a gene: 7. Germline CDR1 reads DFQATT; CDR2 reads SNEGSKA (reference sequence). The chain's CDR3 is CSAPIAGGRETQYF. In DNA form, the CDR3 reads TGCAGTGCTCCCATAGCGGGAGGAAGAGAGACCCAGTACTTC.

The rearrangement joins TRBV7-8 to TRBJ1-2; D uncertain. In germline, CDR1 is SGHVS, CDR2 FQNEAQ. The V end was cut by 1 base, the J end by 6 bases, with 9 bases between. The CDR3 has 13 amino acids. CDR3 nucleotides: TGTGCCAGCAGCTTAGAGGAGGAAAATGGCTACACCTTC. Translating it yields CASSLEEENGYTF.

This clonotype was detected only a few times. This rearrangement joins TRBV20-1 to TRBJ1-4; perhaps TRBD1 as D (5 bases). Germline V gives CDR1 DFQATT, CDR2 SNEGSKA (reference sequence). The CDR3 length is 11 residues. The V end was cut by 5 bases, the J end by 11 bases, with 12 bases between. The DNA for the CDR3 is TGCAGTGCTGCCACGGGGGTGAAACTGTTTTTT. Residues: CSAATGVKLFF.

This clonotype turned up a few times. The gene calls are TRBV15 and TRBJ2-3; 7 bases align to TRBD2. The V and J ends lost 5 bases and 6 bases, in that order; junction bases with no gene match: 14. The germline V gene has CDR1 LNHNV and CDR2 YYDKDF (reference sequence). This CDR3 comprises 16 residues. CDR3 DNA sequence: TGTGCCACCAGCCTAACCGGGGGGATCCTTCGGGATACGCAGTATTTT. Protein sequence: CATSLTGGILRDTQYF.

The chain joins TRBV5-6 to TRBJ2-5, with 7 nucleotides matching TRBD2. This CDR3 contains 15 residues. V lost 0 bases, J lost 2 bases, and 4 bases stayed unmatched. The germline V gene encodes CDR1 SGHDT and CDR2 YYEEEE. The CDR3 DNA is TGTGCCAGCAGCTTGGGGGACTACACGCAAGAGACCCAGTACTTC. Protein product: CASSLGDYTQETQYF.

The V and J genes are TRBV20-1 and TRBJ2-5; D is tentatively TRBD1 or TRBD2 (5 bases each). The germline CDR1 and CDR2 sequences are DFQATT and SNEGSKA (reference sequence). The CDR3 length is 14 residues. V was cut by 0 bases and J by 5 bases, with 13 bases left in between. CDR3 amino acids: CSARDVGGTETQYF. The CDR3 nucleotides are TGCAGTGCTAGAGACGTTGGGGGAACTGAGACCCAGTACTTC.

Regarding this clonotype: A read error may produce the germline difference seen at one junction end. V usage is TRBV27 and J usage is TRBJ2-5, with a weak D call TRBD1 (6 bases). CDR1 and CDR2 (germline): MNHEY, SMNVEV (reference sequence). The CDR3 runs to 16 residues. The CDR3 loop reads CASSSRTEEGQEAQYF. The CDR3 bases are TGTGCCAGCAGTTCCCGGACAGAAGAGGGACAAGAGGCCCAGTACTTC.

V gene TRBV4-2 combines with J gene TRBJ1-3, with 8 nucleotides matching TRBD1. The junction had 15 bases not matched to a gene; V was cut back by 4 bases and J by 4 bases. The germline gives CDR1 LGHNA, CDR2 YNFKEQ. The CDR3 has 18 residues. The CDR3 DNA is TGTGCCAGCAGCCTCCATCCTCCGGACAGGGTGGGAGGAAACACCATATATTTT. Protein sequence: CASSLHPPDRVGGNTIYF.

This chain joins TRBV27 and TRBJ2-7, with D possibly TRBD2 on 6 matching bases. Germline CDR1 is MNHEY and CDR2 is SMNVEV (reference sequence). The V and J ends lost 1 base and 3 bases respectively, with 13 bases between them. The length of the CDR3 is 15 residues. CDR3 nucleotide sequence: TGTGCCAGCAGTTTATATGGGGAAGCGGGCTACGAGCAGTACTTC. This gives the protein CASSLYGEAGYEQYF.

This sequence joins TRBV27 and TRBJ2-7, with 8 nucleotides matching TRBD2. V was pared by 6 bases and J by 5 bases, with 18 bases of the junction left unmatched. This CDR3 is built from 17 residues. Germline CDR1 is MNHEY and CDR2 is SMNVEV (reference sequence). The CDR3 is CASRLVPGGAYSNEQYF. The CDR3 nucleotides read TGTGCCAGCAGACTCGTACCCGGGGGGGCCTATAGTAACGAGCAGTACTTC.

The chain has TRBV29-1 and TRBJ2-7, with D hard to call. The CDR3 consists of 12 residues. V lost 6 bases and J lost 2, with 11 bases in between. Germline loops: CDR1 SQVTM, CDR2 ANQGSEA. For the CDR3, the DNA is TGCAGCGTCGTGACAAGCACCTACGAGCAGTACTTC. Translation: CSVVTSTYEQYF.

This clonotype was counted only a few times. The chain combines TRBV20-1 with TRBJ2-2, with 7 positions matching TRBD2. The germline V gene encodes CDR1 DFQATT and CDR2 SNEGSKA (reference sequence). The CDR3 is 16 amino acids. V was pared by 0 bases and J by 3 bases, with 7 bases of the junction left unmatched. CDR3 loop: CSARDIQREYTGELFF. The DNA for the CDR3 is TGCAGTGCTAGAGATATCCAGCGGGAATACACCGGGGAGCTGTTTTTT.

The rearrangement links TRBV7-9 to TRBJ1-1; D might be TRBD1 (5 bases). The CDR3 has 13 residues. Germline V gene sequence: CDR1 SEHNR, CDR2 FQNEAQ (reference sequence). V dropped 5 bases and J dropped 3 bases, with 10 bases sitting between them. The CDR3 DNA reads TGTGCCAGCAGCGTTCCAGGGTACACTGAAGCTTTCTTT. Amino acids: CASSVPGYTEAFF.

This chain uses TRBV7-6 with TRBJ1-3; D is ambiguous. This CDR3 spans 13 amino acids. Trimming shortened V by 8 bases and J by 0 bases, and 8 bases separated the two germline ends. Germline V gene sequence: CDR1 SGHVS, CDR2 FNYEAQ. CDR3 residues: CASGEASGNTIYF. CDR3 in DNA: TGTGCCAGCGGGGAGGCCTCTGGAAACACCATATATTTT.

The V gene is TRBV20-1, the J gene TRBJ2-2, with D tentatively TRBD2 (5 bases). Germline V gene lookup returns CDR1 DFQATT and CDR2 SNEGSKA (reference sequence). The CDR3 runs to 13 residues. The germline V and J ends were trimmed by 3 bases and 4 bases, with 9 bases remaining between them. The CDR3 DNA follows: TGCAGTGCTAGGGCCACTAGCACCGGGGAGCTGTTTTTT. As protein: CSARATSTGELFF.

This sequence joins TRBV9 and TRBJ2-1; D may correspond to TRBD1 or TRBD2 (6 bases each). The germline CDR1 and CDR2 sequences are SGDLS and YYNGEE. The CDR3 length is 14 residues. V dropped 0 bases and J dropped 9 bases, with 13 bases sitting between them. CDR3 nucleotides: TGTGCCAGCAGCGTAGCTCTCGGGGGCGGTGAGCAGTTCTTC. Protein: CASSVALGGGEQFF. The whole variable domain, remainder taken from reference TRBV9 and TRBJ2-1, is DSGVTQTPKHLITATGQRVTLRCSPRSGDLSVYWYQQSLDQGLQFLIQYYNGEERAKGNILERFSAQQFPDLHSELNLSSLELGDSALYFCASSVALGGGEQFFGPGTRLTVL.

This chain joins TRBV6-2 or TRBV6-3 and TRBJ2-5; no clear D. The J call may be in error: the DNA end matches TRBJ2-7 better. The CDR3 extends over 15 amino acids. The germline V gene encodes CDR1 MNHEY and CDR2 SVGEGT. The CDR3 reads CASSVEPLRSYEQYF. The CDR3 bases are TGTGCCAGCAGTGTGGAGCCTCTACGCTCCTACGAGCAGTACTTC.

This clonotype was seen only once. The rearrangement joins TRBV6-7 to TRBJ2-4, with TRBD2 as a possible D gene (5 bases). TRBV6-7 is an ORF for which the function is uncertain. The CDR3 has 13 residues. Trimming cost V 4 bases and J 9 bases, with 13 bases left between them. CDR3 sequence (DNA): TGTGCCAGCAGTTCTCTCGGGGTAGTCATTCAGTACTTC. This gives the protein CASSSLGVVIQYF.

The chain recombines TRBV6-5 with TRBJ2-2; D may match TRBD1 or TRBD2 (5 bases each). Germline CDR1 and CDR2: MNHEY and SVGAGI. CDR3 length equals 14 residues. Trimming removed 6 bases from V and 1 base from J, with 9 bases in between. CDR3 residues: CASRGPKNTGELFF. The CDR3 DNA sequence: TGTGCCAGCAGGGGACCCAAGAACACCGGGGAGCTGTTTTTT.

The gene calls are TRBV23-1 and TRBJ1-3; D might be TRBD1 (6 bases). TRBV23-1 is an open reading frame whose function is uncertain. The germline V and J ends were trimmed by 5 bases and 0 bases, with 11 bases remaining between them. The CDR3 runs to 15 residues. The DNA of the CDR3 is TGCGCCAGCAGTGGGACATTTTCCTCTGGAAACACCATATATTTT. This codes for CASSGTFSSGNTIYF.

The chain has TRBV6-5 and TRBJ2-1; D not certain. The end of the DNA aligns better with TRBJ2-7, so the J call may be wrong. Germline CDR1 is MNHEY and CDR2 is SVGAGI. There are 13 residues in the CDR3. The CDR3 DNA follows: TGTGCCAGCAGCTCTAGTCCCACCTACGAGCAGTACTTC. As protein: CASSSSPTYEQYF.

This rearrangement joins TRBV19 to TRBJ1-2; D might be TRBD1 (6 bases). Germline-derived CDR1 and CDR2 are LNHDA and SQIVND (reference sequence). The CDR3 totals 13 residues. V gave up 4 bases and J gave up 5 bases, with 11 bases separating them. CDR3 amino acids: CASSNDRLYGYTF. In nucleotides, the CDR3 is TGTGCCAGTAGTAACGACAGGCTGTATGGCTACACCTTC.

The V and J genes are TRBV7-8 and TRBJ2-1; 12 bases line up with TRBD2. The J segment lost 0 bases and the V segment lost 5 bases, leaving 8 bases of the junction unmatched. In germline, CDR1 is SGHVS, CDR2 FQNEAQ. This CDR3 comprises 18 residues. Here the CDR3 DNA reads TGTGCCAGCAGCCTCCTAGCGGGAGGGCCGAGCTCCTACAATGAGCAGTTCTTC. Protein: CASSLLAGGPSSYNEQFF. Based on the CDR3 plus reference TRBV7-8 and TRBJ2-1, the full variable domain is GAGVSQSPRYKVAKRGQDVALRCDPISGHVSLFWYQQALGQGPEFLTYFQNEAQLDKSGLPSDRFFAERPEGSVSTLKIQRTQQEDSAVYLCASSLLAGGPSSYNEQFFGPGTRLTVL.

Points on this clonotype: One end of the junction varies from germline; a read error may be responsible. The V gene is TRBV27, the J gene TRBJ2-4; D may match TRBD1 or TRBD2 (6 bases each). Germline CDR1 reads MNHEY; CDR2 reads SMNVEV (reference sequence). The CDR3 contains 14 residues. As DNA, the CDR3 is TGTGCCGGCAGTTTAGGGGGGGCCAAAAACATTCAGTACTTC. Amino acids: CAGSLGGAKNIQYF.

This chain connects TRBV6-5 to TRBJ1-1, with 7 bases matching TRBD1. V was pared by 5 bases and J by 5 bases, with 11 bases of the junction left unmatched. The CDR3 has 15 amino acids. Germline CDR1 is MNHEY and CDR2 is SVGAGI. The DNA of the CDR3 is TGTGCCAGCAGTCTTCTCTACAGGGGTGTGACTGAAGCTTTCTTT. It translates to CASSLLYRGVTEAFF.

V gene TRBV5-1 combines with J gene TRBJ1-4, with D hard to call. Germline values: CDR1 SGHRS, CDR2 YFSETQ. The CDR3 loop spans 14 amino acids. The V end lost 4 bases, the J end lost 6 bases, and 13 bases lay between the germline ends. The CDR3 protein is CASSPMGAHEKLFF. CDR3 coding DNA: TGCGCCAGCAGCCCGATGGGAGCTCATGAAAAACTGTTTTTT.